This T cell receptor (beta chain) was profiled in a study of shared clonotypes between healthy human individuals. The data were produced by immunoSEQ multiplex PCR, yet TCRdb's version contains in-frame clones alone and is incomplete. The sample lists 2 million to 2.5 million clones; approximately 95% were seen once. The naive CD8 subset, CD45RO-negative cells positively selected for CCR7, excluded terminally differentiated effector memory CD45RA+ cells. The receptor comes from a man between 18 and 35 years old in good health. The sequenced sample consisted of naive CD8+ T cells sorted from blood.

The CDR3 DNA follows: TGTGCCAGCTCACCATTAGCGGGAATGGAGCAGTTCTTC. This gives the protein CASSPLAGMEQFF. The rearrangement uses TRBV18 and TRBJ2-1; 8 nucleotides agree with TRBD2. The CDR3 runs 13 residues. From germline, CDR1 is KGHSH and CDR2 LQKENI. J lost 10 bases, V lost 2 bases, and 4 bases had no gene match.